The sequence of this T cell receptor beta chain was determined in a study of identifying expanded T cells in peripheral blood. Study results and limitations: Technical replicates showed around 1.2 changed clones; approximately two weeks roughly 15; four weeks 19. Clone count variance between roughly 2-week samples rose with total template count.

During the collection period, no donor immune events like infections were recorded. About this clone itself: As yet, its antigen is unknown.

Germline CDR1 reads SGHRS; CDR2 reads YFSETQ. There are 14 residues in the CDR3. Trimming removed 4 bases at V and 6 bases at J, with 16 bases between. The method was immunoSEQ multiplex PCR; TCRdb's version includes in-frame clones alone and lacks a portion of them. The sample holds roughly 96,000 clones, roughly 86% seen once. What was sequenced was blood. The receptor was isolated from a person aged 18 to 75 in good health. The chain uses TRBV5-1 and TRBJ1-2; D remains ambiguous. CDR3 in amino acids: CASSEGFITNGYTF. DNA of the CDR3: TGCGCCAGCAGCGAGGGTTTTATTACTAATGGCTACACCTTC.